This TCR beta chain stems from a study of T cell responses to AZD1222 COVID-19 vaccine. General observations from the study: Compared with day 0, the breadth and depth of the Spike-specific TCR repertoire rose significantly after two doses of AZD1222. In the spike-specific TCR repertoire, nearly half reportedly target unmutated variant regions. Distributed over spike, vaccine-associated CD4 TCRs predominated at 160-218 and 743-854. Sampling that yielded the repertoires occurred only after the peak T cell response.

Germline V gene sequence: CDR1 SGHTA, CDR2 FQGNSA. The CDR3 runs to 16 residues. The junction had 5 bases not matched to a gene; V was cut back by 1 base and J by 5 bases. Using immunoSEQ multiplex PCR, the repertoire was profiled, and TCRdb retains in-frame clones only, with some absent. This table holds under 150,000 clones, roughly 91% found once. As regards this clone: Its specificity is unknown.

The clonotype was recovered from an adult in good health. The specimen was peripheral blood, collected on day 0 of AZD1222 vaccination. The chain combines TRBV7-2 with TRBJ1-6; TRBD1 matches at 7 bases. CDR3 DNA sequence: TGTGCCAGCAGCTTAGAAACAGGGGTGAATAATTCACCCCTCCACTTT. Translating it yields CASSLETGVNNSPLHF.